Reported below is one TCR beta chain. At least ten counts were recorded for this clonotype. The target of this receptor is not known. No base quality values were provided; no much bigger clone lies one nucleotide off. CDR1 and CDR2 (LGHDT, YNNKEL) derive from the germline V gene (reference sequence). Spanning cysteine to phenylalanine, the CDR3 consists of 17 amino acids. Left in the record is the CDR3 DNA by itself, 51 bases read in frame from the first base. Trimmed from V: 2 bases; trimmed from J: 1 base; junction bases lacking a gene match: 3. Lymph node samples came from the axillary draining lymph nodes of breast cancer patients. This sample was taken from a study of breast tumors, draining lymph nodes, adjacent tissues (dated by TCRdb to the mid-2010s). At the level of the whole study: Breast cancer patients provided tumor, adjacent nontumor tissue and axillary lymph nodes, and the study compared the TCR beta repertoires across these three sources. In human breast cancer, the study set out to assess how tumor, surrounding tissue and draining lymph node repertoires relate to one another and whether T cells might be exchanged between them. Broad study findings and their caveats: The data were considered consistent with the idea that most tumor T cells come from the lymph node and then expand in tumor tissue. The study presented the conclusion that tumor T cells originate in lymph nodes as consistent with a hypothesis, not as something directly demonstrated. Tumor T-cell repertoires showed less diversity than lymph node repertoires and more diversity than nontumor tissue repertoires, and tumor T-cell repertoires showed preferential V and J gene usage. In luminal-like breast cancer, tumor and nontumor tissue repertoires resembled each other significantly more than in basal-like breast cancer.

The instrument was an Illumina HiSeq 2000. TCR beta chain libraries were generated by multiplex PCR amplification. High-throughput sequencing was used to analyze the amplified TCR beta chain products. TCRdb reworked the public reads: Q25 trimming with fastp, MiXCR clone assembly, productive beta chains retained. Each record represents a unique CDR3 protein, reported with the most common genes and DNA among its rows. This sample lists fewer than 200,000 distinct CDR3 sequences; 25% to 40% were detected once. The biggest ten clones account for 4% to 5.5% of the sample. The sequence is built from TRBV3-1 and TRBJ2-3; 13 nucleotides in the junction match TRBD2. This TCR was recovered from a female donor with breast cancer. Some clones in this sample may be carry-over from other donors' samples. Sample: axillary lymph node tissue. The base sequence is TGTGCCAGCAGCCAACTAGGACTAGCGGGAGGCACAGATACGCAGTATTTT. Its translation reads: CASSQLGLAGGTDTQYF.